This TCR beta chain was sequenced in a study of T cells in localized non-small cell lung cancer. Points from the study as a whole: Heterogeneity cannot be ruled out, as sequencing used one tumor region only.

TCRdb keeps only in-frame clones here, not all; method: immunoSEQ multiplex PCR. Of 700 or so clones listed, about 23% are singletons. The germline V gene has CDR1 KGHSH and CDR2 LQKENI. V lost 3 bases and J 6 bases, leaving 11 bases between the germline ends. The CDR3 length is 13 residues. A word on this clone: Its antigen is still unknown.

The sample in question was normal lung tissue next to the tumor, obtained before any cancer treatment. This chain joins TRBV18 and TRBJ1-1; D uncertain. The receptor was isolated from a woman aged 35 to 69 with stage II squamous cell lung carcinoma. CDR3 in amino acids: CASSPGVEAEAFF. For the CDR3, the DNA is TGTGCCAGCTCACCCGGAGTCGAGGCTGAAGCTTTCTTT.